The T cell receptor (beta chain) described here comes from a study of blood T cell repertoires in COVID-19. J was trimmed by 6 bases and V by 2 bases; bases with no gene match: 4. CDR3 length: 14 residues. Germline V gives CDR1 SGDLS, CDR2 YYNGEE. This clone was found once. Method: immunoSEQ multiplex PCR; TCRdb's copy keeps in-frame clones and lacks some. The table lists roughly 380,000 clones, over 75% of them singletons. The clonotype originates from a woman between 40 and 50 years old with COVID-19, enrolled during active disease. The chain has TRBV9 and TRBJ2-2, with 7 bases aligning to TRBD2. The source material was peripheral blood. The CDR3 DNA sequence: TGTGCCAGCAGCGTCCTAGCGGAGGCCGGGGAGCTGTTTTTT. It encodes CASSVLAEAGELFF.